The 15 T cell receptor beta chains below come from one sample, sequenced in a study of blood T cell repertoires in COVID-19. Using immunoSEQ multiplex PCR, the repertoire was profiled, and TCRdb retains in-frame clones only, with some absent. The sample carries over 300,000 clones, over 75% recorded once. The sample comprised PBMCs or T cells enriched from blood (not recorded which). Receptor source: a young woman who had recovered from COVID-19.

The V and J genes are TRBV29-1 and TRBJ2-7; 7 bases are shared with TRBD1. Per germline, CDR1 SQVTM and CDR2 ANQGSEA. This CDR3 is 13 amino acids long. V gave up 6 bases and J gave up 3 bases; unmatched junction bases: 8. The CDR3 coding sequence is TGCAGCGTGTCTAGACAGGGTCTCTACGAGCAGTACTTC. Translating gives CSVSRQGLYEQYF.

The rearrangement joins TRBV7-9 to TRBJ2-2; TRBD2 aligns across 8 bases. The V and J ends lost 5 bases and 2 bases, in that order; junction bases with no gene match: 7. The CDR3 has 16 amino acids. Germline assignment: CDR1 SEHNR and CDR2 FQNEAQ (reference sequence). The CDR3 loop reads CASSAERGPNTGELFF. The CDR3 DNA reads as TGTGCCAGCAGCGCGGAGCGGGGGCCTAACACCGGGGAGCTGTTTTTT.

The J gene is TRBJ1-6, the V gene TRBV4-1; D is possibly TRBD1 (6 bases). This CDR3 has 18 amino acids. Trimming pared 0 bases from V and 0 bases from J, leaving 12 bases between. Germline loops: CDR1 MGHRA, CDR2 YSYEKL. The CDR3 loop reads CASSQDGFRGSYNSPLHF. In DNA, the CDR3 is TGCGCCAGCAGCCAAGATGGGTTCAGGGGCTCCTATAATTCACCCCTCCACTTT.

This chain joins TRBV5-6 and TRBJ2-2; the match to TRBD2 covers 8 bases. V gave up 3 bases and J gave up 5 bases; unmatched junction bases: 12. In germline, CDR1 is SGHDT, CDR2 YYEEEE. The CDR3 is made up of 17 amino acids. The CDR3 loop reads CASSSWTSSATTGELFF. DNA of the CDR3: TGTGCCAGCAGCTCGTGGACTAGCTCTGCTACTACCGGGGAGCTGTTTTTT. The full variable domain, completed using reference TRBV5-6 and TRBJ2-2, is DAGVTQSPTHLIKTRGQQVTLRCSPKSGHDTVSWYQQALGQGPQFIFQYYEEEERQRGNFPDRFSGHQFPNYSSELNVNALLLGDSALYLCASSSWTSSATTGELFFGEGSRLTVL.

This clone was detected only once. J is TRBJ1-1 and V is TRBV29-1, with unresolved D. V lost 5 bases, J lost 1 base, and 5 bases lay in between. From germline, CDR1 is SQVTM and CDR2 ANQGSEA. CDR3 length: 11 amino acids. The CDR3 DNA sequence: TGCAGCGTTTACAGGAACACTGAAGCTTTCTTT. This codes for CSVYRNTEAFF.

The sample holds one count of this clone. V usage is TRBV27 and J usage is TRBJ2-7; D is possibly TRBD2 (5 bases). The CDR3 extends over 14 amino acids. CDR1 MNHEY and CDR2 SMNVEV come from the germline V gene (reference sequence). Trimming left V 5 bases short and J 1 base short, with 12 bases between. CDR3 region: CASSLLPGSYEQYF. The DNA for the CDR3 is TGTGCCAGCAGTCTTCTTCCGGGATCCTACGAGCAGTACTTC.

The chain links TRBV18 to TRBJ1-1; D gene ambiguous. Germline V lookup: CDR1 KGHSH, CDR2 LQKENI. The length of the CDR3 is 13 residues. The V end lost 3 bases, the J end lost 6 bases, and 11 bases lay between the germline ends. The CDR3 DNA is TGTGCCAGCTCACCTCAAAGCGCCGCTGAAGCTTTCTTT. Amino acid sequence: CASSPQSAAEAFF. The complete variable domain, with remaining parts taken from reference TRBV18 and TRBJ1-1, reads NAGVMQNPRHLVRRRGQEARLRCSPMKGHSHVYWYRQLPEEGLKFMVYLQKENIIDESGMPKERFSAEFPKEGPSILRIQQVVRGDSAAYFCASSPQSAAEAFFGQGTRLTVV.

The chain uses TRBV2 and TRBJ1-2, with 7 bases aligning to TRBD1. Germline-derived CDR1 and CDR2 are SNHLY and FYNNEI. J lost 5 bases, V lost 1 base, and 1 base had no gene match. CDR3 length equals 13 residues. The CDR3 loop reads CASSEGQGYGYTF. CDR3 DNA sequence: TGTGCCAGCAGTGAAGGACAGGGTTATGGCTACACCTTC. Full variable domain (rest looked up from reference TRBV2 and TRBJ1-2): EPEVTQTPSHQVTQMGQEVILRCVPISNHLYFYWYRQILGQKVEFLVSFYNNEISEKSEIFDDQFSVERPDGSNFTLKIRSTKLEDSAMYFCASSEGQGYGYTFGSGTRLTVV.

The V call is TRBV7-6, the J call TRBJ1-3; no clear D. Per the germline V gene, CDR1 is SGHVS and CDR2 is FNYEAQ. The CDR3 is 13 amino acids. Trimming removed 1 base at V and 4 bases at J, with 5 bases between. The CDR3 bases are TGTGCCAGCAGCTTAGACCAGGGAAACACCATATATTTT. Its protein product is CASSLDQGNTIYF.

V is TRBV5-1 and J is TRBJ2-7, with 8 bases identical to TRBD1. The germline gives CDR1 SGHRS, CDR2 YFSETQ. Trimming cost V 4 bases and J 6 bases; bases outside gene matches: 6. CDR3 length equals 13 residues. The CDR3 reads CASSPPQGVEQYF. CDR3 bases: TGCGCCAGCAGCCCACCACAGGGGGTCGAGCAGTACTTC.

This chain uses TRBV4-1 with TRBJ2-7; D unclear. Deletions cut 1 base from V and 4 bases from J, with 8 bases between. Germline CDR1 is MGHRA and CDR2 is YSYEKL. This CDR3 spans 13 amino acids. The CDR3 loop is CASSQGSGYEQYF. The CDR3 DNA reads TGCGCCAGCAGCCAAGGGTCCGGGTACGAGCAGTACTTC.

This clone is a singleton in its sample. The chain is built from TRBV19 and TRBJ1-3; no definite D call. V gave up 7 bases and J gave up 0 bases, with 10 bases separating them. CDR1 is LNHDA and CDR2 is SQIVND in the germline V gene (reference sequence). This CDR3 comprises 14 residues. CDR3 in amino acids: CASNSGNSGNTIYF. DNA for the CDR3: TGTGCCAGTAATTCGGGGAACTCTGGAAACACCATATATTTT.

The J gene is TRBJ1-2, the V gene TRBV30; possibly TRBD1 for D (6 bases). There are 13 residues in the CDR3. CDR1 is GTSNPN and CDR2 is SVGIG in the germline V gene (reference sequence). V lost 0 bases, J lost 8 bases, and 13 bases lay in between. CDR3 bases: TGTGCCTGGAGTGTAAACAGGGCAAAGGGCTACACCTTC. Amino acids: CAWSVNRAKGYTF. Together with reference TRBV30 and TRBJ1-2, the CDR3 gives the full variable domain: SQTIHQWPATLVQPVGSPLSLECTVEGTSNPNLYWYRQAAGRGLQLLFYSVGIGQISSEVPQNLSASRPQDRQFILSSKKLLLSDSGFYLCAWSVNRAKGYTFGSGTRLTVV.

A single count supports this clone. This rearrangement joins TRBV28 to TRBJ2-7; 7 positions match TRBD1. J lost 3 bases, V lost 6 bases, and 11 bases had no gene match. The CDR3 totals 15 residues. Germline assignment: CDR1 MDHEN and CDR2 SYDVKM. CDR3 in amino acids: CASSRGTVGHYEQYF. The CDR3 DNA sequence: TGTGCCAGCAGCCGTGGGACAGTAGGACACTACGAGCAGTACTTC. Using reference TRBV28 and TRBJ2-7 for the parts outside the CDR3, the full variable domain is DVKVTQSSRYLVKRTGEKVFLECVQDMDHENMFWYRQDPGLGLRLIYFSYDVKMKEKGDIPEGYSVSREKKERFSLILESASTNQTSMYLCASSRGTVGHYEQYFGPGTRLTVT.

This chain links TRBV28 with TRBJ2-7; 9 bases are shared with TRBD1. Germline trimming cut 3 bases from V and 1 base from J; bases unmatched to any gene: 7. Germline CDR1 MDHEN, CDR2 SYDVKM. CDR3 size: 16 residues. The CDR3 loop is CASSLRLGQGSYEQYF. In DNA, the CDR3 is TGTGCCAGCAGTTTGCGGTTGGGACAGGGTTCCTACGAGCAGTACTTC.